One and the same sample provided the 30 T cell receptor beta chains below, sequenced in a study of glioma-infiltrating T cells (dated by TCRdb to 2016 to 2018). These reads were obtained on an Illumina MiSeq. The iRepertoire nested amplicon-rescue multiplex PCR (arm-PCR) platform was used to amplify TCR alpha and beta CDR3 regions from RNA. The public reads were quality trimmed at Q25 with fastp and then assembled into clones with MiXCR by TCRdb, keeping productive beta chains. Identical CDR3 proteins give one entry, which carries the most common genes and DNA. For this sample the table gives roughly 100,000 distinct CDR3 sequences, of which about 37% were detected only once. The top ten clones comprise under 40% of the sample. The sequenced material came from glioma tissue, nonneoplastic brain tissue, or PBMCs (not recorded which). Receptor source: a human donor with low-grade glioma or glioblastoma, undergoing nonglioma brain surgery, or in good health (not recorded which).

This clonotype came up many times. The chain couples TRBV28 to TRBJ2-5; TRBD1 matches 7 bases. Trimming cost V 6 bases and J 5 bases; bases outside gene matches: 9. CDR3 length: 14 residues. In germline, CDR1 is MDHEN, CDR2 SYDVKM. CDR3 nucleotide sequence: TGTGCCAGCAGCCAATACGGGACAGCTGAGACCCAGTACTTC. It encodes CASSQYGTAETQYF.

DNA for the CDR3: TGCGCCAGCAGCCAAGCGGGAATACACAATGAGCAGTTCTTC. It encodes CASSQAGIHNEQFF. The V gene is TRBV4-1, the J gene TRBJ2-1; tentative D call: TRBD2 (5 bases). The CDR3 sequence is 14 residues long. The V gene lost 1 base and the J gene lost 5 bases, with 9 bases spanning the gap. Germline V gene data show CDR1 as MGHRA and CDR2 as YSYEKL.

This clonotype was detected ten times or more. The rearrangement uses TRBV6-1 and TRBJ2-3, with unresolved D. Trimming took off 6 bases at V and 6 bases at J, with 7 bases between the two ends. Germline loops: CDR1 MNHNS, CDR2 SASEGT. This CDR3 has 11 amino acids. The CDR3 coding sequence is TGTGCCAGCAGGGCCGGCGATACGCAGTATTTT. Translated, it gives CASRAGDTQYF.

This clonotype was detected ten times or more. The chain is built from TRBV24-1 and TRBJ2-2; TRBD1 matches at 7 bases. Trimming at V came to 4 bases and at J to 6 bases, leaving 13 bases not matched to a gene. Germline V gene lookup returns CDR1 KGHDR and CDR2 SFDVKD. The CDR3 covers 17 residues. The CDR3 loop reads CATSDSVRQGRAGELFF. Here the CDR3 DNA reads TGTGCCACCAGTGACTCCGTCAGACAGGGCAGGGCCGGGGAGCTGTTTTTT.

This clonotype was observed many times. CDR3 sequence reads: CSARLAGAYNEQFF. CDR3 nucleotide sequence: TGCAGTGCTAGACTAGCGGGAGCCTACAATGAGCAGTTCTTC. The chain employs TRBV20-1 and TRBJ2-1; 10 positions agree with TRBD2. The CDR3 is 14 residues long. Germline V lookup: CDR1 DFQATT, CDR2 SNEGSKA (reference sequence). Germline trimming cut 2 bases from V and 2 bases from J; bases unmatched to any gene: 0.

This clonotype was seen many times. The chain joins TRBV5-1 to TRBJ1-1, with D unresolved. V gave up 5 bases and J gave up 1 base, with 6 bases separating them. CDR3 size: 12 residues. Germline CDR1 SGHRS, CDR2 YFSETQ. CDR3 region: CASRLENTEAFF. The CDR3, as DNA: TGCGCCAGCAGGCTGGAGAACACTGAAGCTTTCTTT.

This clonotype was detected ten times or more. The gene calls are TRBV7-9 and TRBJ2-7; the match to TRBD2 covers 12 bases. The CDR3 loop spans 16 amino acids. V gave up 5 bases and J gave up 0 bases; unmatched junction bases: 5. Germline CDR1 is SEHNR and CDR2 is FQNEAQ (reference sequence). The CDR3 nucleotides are TGTGCCAGCAGCGGATTGACTAGCGGGAGCTCCTACGAGCAGTACTTC. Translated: CASSGLTSGSSYEQYF.

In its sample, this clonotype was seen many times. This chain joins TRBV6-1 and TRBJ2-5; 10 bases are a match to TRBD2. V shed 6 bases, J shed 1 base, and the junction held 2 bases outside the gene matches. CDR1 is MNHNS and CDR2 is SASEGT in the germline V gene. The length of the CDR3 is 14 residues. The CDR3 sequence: CASRAGGRQETQYF. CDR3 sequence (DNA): TGTGCCAGCAGAGCGGGGGGGCGCCAAGAGACCCAGTACTTC.

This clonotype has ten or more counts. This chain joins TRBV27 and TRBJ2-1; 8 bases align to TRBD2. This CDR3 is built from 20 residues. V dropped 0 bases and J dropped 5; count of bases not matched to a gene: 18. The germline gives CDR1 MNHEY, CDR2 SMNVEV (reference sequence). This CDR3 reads CASSLSPRAGSGSLHNEQFF. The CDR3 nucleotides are TGTGCCAGCAGTTTATCTCCGCGCGCAGGGAGCGGGAGTCTCCACAATGAGCAGTTCTTC.

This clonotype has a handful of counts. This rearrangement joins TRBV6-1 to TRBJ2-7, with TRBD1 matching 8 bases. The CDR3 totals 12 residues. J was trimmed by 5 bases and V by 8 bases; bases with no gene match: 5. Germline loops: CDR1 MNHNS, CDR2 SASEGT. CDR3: CASCGQGHEQYF. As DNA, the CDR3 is TGTGCCAGCTGTGGACAGGGCCACGAGCAGTACTTC.

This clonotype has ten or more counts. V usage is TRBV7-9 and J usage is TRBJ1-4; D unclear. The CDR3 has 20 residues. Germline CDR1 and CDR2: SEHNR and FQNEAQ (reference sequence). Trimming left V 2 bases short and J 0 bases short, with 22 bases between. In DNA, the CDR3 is TGTGCCAGCAGCTTAACCACCTGGTACAGCCCCTCCGCAACTAATGAAAAACTGTTTTTT. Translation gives CASSLTTWYSPSATNEKLFF.

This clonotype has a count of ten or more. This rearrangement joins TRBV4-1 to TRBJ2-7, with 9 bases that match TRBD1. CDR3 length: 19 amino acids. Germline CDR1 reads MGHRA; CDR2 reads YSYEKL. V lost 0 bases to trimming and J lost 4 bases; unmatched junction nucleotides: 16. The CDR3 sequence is CASSQDWGTGQTYRYEQYF. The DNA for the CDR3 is TGCGCCAGCAGCCAAGATTGGGGGACAGGGCAAACTTATCGTTACGAGCAGTACTTC.

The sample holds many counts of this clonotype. The CDR3, as DNA: TGTGCCAGCAGTACCCGGACAGGGCCGGATGGCTACACCTTC. The encoded protein is CASSTRTGPDGYTF. The V gene is TRBV6-1, the J gene TRBJ1-2; 8 nucleotides match TRBD1. CDR1 is MNHNS and CDR2 is SASEGT in the germline V gene. V dropped 5 bases and J dropped 6; count of bases not matched to a gene: 8. This CDR3 is built from 14 residues.

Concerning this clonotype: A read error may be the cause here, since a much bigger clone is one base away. CDR3 DNA sequence: TGTGCCAGCAGCCTGAGGAACTTTCCCGGGGAGCAGTTCTTC. Its translation: CASSLRNFPGEQFF. The chain employs TRBV4-2 and TRBJ2-1; no clear D. In germline, CDR1 is LGHNA, CDR2 YNFKEQ. This CDR3 is built from 14 residues. Trimming pared 4 bases from V and 10 bases from J, leaving 17 bases between.

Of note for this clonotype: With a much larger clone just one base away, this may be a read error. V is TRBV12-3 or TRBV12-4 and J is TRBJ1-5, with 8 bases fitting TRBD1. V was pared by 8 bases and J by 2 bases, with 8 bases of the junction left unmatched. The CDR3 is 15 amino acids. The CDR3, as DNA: TGTGCCAGCCGACAGGGGAGTGGCGGCAATCAGCCCCAGCATTTT. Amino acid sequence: CASRQGSGGNQPQHF.

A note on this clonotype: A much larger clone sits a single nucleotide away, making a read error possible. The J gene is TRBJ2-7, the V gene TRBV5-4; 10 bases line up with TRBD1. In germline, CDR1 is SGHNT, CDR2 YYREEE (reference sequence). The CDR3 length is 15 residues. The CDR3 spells CVSSLGTGAVYEQYF. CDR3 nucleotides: TGTGTCAGCAGCTTGGGGACAGGGGCCGTCTACGAGCAGTACTTC. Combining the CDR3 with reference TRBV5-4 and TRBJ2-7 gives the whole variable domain ETGVTQSPTHLIKTRGQQVTLRCSSQSGHNTVSWYQQALGQGPQFIFQYYREEENGRGNFPPRFSGLQFPNYSSELNVNALELDDSALYLCVSSLGTGAVYEQYFGPGTRLTVT.

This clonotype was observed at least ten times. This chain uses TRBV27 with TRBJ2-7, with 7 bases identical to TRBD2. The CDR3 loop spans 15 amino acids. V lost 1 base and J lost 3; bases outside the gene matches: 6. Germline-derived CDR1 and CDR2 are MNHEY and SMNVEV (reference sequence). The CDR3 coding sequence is TGTGCCAGCAGTTTATTGGGGAGGGCCCTCTACGAGCAGTACTTC. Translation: CASSLLGRALYEQYF.

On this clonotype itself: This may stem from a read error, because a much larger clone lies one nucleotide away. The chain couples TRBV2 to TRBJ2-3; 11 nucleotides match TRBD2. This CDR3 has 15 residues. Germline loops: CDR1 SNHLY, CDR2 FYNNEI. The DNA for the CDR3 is TGTGCCAGCAGTGAACTAGCGGGGGGCTCAGATACGCGGTATTTT. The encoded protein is CASSELAGGSDTRYF. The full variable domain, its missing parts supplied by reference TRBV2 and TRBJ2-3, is EPEVTQTPSHQVTQMGQEVILRCVPISNHLYFYWYRQILGQKVEFLVSFYNNEISEKSEIFDDQFSVERPDGSNFTLKIRSTKLEDSAMYFCASSELAGGSDTRYFGPGTRLTVL.

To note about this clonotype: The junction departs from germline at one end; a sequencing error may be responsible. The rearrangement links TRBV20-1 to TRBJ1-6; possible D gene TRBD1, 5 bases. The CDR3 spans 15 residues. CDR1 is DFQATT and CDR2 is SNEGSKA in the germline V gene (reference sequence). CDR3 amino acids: CSATTGSSYNSPPHF. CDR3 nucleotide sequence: TGCAGTGCTACAACAGGTAGCTCCTATAATTCACCCCCCCACTTT.

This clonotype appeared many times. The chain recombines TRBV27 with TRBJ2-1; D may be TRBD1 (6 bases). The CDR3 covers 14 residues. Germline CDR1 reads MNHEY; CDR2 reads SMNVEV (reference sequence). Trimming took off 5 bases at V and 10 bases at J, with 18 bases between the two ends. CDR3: CASSPSDSPAEQFF. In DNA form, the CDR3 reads TGTGCCAGCAGTCCCTCGGACAGCCCCGCGGAGCAGTTCTTC.

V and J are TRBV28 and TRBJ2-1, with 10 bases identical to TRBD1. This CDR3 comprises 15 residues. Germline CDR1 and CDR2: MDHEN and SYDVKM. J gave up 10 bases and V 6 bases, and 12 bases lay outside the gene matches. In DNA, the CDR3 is TGTGCCAGCAGGGCCGGGACAGGGGCTTTTAACGAGCAGTTCTTC. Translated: CASRAGTGAFNEQFF.

The CDR3: CVSSYPGQGIYEQYF. The CDR3 nucleotides are TGCGTTAGCAGCTATCCGGGACAGGGGATTTACGAGCAGTACTTC. The gene calls are TRBV5-1 and TRBJ2-7, with 10 bases matching TRBD1. The CDR3 extends over 15 amino acids. Germline values: CDR1 SGHRS, CDR2 YFSETQ.

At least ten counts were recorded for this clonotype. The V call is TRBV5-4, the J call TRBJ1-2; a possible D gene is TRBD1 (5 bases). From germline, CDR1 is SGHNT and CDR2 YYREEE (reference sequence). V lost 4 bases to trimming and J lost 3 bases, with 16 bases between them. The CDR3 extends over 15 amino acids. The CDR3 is CASSDLDRPHYGYTF. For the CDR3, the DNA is TGTGCCAGCAGCGACTTAGACAGACCCCACTATGGCTACACCTTC.

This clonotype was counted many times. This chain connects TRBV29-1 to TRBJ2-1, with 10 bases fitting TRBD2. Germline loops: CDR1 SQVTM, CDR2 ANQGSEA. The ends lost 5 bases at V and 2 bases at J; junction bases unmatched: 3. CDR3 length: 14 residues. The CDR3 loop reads CSVLAGGTYNEQFF. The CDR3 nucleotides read TGCAGCGTTTTAGCGGGAGGAACCTACAATGAGCAGTTCTTC.

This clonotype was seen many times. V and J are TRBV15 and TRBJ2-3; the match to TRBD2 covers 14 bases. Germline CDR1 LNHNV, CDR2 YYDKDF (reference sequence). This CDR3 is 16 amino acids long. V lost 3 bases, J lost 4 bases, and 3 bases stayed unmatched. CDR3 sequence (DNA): TGTGCCACCAGCAGCCGACTAGCGGGGGGGTCAGATACGCAGTATTTT. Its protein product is CATSSRLAGGSDTQYF.

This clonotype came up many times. The CDR3 sequence: CSVGGNQPQHF. The CDR3 DNA reads as TGCAGCGTTGGGGGGAATCAGCCCCAGCATTTT. V and J are TRBV29-1 and TRBJ1-5; maybe TRBD1 (5 bases). The V gene's germline CDR1 is SQVTM and CDR2 ANQGSEA. The CDR3 is made up of 11 amino acids. V was pared by 4 bases and J by 4 bases, with 5 bases between.

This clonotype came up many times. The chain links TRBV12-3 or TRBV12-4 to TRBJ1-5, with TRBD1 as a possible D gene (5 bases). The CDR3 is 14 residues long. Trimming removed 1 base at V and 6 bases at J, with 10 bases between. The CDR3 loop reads CASSLDGALQPQHF. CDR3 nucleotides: TGTGCCAGCAGTTTAGATGGGGCACTTCAGCCCCAGCATTTT.

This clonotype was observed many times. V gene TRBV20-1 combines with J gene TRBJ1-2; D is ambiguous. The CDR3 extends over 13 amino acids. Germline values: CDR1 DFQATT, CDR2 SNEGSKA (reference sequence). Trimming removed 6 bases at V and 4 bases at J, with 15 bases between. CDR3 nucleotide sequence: TGCAGTGCACCGAGGGCGGGGATCTATGGCTACACCTTC. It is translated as CSAPRAGIYGYTF.

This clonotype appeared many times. CDR3 DNA sequence: TGTGCCAGTAGTACCCGACTTGACAGATATCAGCCCCAGCATTTT. Translated, it gives CASSTRLDRYQPQHF. The chain joins TRBV19 to TRBJ1-5; D is possibly TRBD1 (5 bases). Looked up from germline, CDR1 is LNHDA and CDR2 is SQIVND (reference sequence). The length of the CDR3 is 15 residues. Trimming cost V 4 bases and J 5 bases, with 15 bases left between them.

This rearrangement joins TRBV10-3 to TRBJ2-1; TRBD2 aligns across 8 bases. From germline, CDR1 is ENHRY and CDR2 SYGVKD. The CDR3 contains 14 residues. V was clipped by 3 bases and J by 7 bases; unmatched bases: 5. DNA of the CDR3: TGTGCCATCAGTGACGGGAGGGCCAGGAATGAGCAGTTCTTC. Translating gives CAISDGRARNEQFF.